This entry lists 14 T cell receptor beta chains sequenced from one sample in a study of regulatory T cells in long-lasting Graves disease. TCR beta libraries were built with iRepertoire HTBI primers and Arm-PCR of CDR3 regions. TCRdb analysed the multiplex PCR reads with MiXCR anew, one entry per CDR3 protein. The data show fewer than 450,000 distinct CDR3 sequences, with approximately 16% seen just once and around 7.6% held by the top ten. This sample's time point: newly diagnosed GD, antithyroid drugs for less than 3 months. RNA extracted from PBMCs served as the sequencing template. This sample was also put to use in a study of T cells in Graves' hyperthyroidism and ophthalmopathy.

This specimen was peripheral blood mononuclear cells (PBMCs), taken at new diagnosis, from a patient treated with antithyroid drugs. The receptors shown here come from a woman aged 35 to 49 with Graves disease.

This clonotype showed up many times. This chain uses TRBV27 with TRBJ1-1, with D tentatively TRBD1 (6 bases). This CDR3 is 20 amino acids long. Between the trimmed V and J ends, which lost 6 bases and 2 bases, there was a span of 31 bases. Germline V lookup: CDR1 MNHEY, CDR2 SMNVEV (reference sequence). The chain's CDR3 is CASRRGSGRGAGGKNTEAFF. The DNA of the CDR3 is TGTGCCAGCAGGAGGGGGAGCGGCAGGGGAGCGGGGGGGAAAAACACTGAAGCTTTCTTT.

This clonotype was observed many times. The chain uses TRBV12-3 or TRBV12-4 and TRBJ2-1; 14 bases line up with TRBD2. The junction had 5 bases not matched to a gene; V was cut back by 3 bases and J by 1 base. The CDR3 is made up of 18 amino acids. The CDR3 nucleotides are TGTGCCAGCAGTTTGGGACTAGCGGGAGTCGGATCCTACAATGAGCAGTTCTTC. The encoded protein is CASSLGLAGVGSYNEQFF.

For this clonotype: A much larger clone is a single base away; this may be a read error. J is TRBJ2-7 and V is TRBV7-2, with TRBD1 as a possible D gene (5 bases). CDR3 length: 14 residues. The germline V gene has CDR1 SGHTA and CDR2 FQGNSA. Trimming shortened V by 3 bases and J by 7 bases, and 16 bases separated the two germline ends. The CDR3 is CASSLIDWGNEQYF. As DNA, the CDR3 is TGTGCCAGCAGCTTGATAGACTGGGGCAATGAGCAGTACTTC. The whole variable domain, remainder taken from reference TRBV7-2 and TRBJ2-7, is GAGVSQSPSNKVTEKGKDVELRCDPISGHTALYWYRQSLGQGLEFLIYFQGNSAPDKSGLPSDRFSAERTGGSVSTLTIQRTQQEDSAVYLCASSLIDWGNEQYFGPGTRLTVT.

This clonotype came up many times. The genes are TRBV11-3 and TRBJ2-7; D might be TRBD2 (6 bases). The CDR3 length is 14 residues. V gave up 0 bases and J gave up 2 bases, with 8 bases separating them. Per germline, CDR1 SGHNT and CDR2 YENEEA. The CDR3 region is CASSLEAGAYEQYF. The CDR3 nucleotides are TGTGCCAGCAGCTTAGAAGCGGGTGCCTACGAGCAGTACTTC.

In this sample, this clonotype turned up many times. The CDR3 DNA follows: TGTGCCAGCAGCCAAGATGGGGCAGCCATAAGCACAGATACGCAGTATTTT. Its translation: CASSQDGAAISTDTQYF. The V and J genes are TRBV3-1 and TRBJ2-3; TRBD1 might be the D (5 bases). The CDR3 covers 17 residues. Per the germline V gene, CDR1 is LGHDT and CDR2 is YNNKEL (reference sequence). V lost 0 bases, J lost 0 bases, and 13 bases lay in between.

This clonotype was detected a few times. The rearrangement links TRBV27 to TRBJ2-2, with 12 bases matching TRBD1. Germline CDR1 MNHEY, CDR2 SMNVEV (reference sequence). Germline trimming cut 6 bases from V and 5 bases from J; bases unmatched to any gene: 13. The CDR3 is made up of 18 amino acids. The chain's CDR3 is CASRYTQGGQGATGELFF. CDR3 nucleotide sequence: TGTGCCAGCAGATACACTCAAGGGGGACAGGGGGCTACCGGGGAGCTGTTTTTT.

The chain is built from TRBV11-2 and TRBJ2-5; the match to TRBD2 covers 10 bases. Germline assignment: CDR1 SGHAT and CDR2 FQNNGV. The J segment lost 5 bases and the V segment lost 5 bases, leaving 5 bases of the junction unmatched. CDR3 length: 14 residues. The CDR3 spells CASSAGLAVETQYF. CDR3 nucleotides: TGTGCCAGCAGCGCTGGACTAGCGGTGGAGACCCAGTACTTC.

This clonotype was counted ten times or more. This chain joins TRBV7-8 and TRBJ1-4; TRBD1 matches 12 bases. Germline V gene lookup returns CDR1 SGHVS and CDR2 FQNEAQ. The V gene end was trimmed by 4 bases and the J gene end by 6 bases; junction bases not matched to a gene: 3. This CDR3 contains 15 residues. In DNA form, the CDR3 reads TGTGCCAGCAGCTGGGACAGGGGGCGCCATGAAAAACTGTTTTTT. Translation: CASSWDRGRHEKLFF.

The table lists this clonotype with a few counts. The gene calls are TRBV2 and TRBJ2-6; D call uncertain. Germline V lookup: CDR1 SNHLY, CDR2 FYNNEI. Trimming stripped 2 bases from V and 0 bases from J, with 14 bases between. This CDR3 is 18 amino acids long. CDR3 loop: CASSEYGNQLSGANVLTF. DNA of the CDR3: TGTGCCAGCAGTGAATATGGGAATCAGCTCTCTGGGGCCAACGTCCTGACTTTC.

This clonotype was recorded at least ten times. The chain has TRBV6-2 or TRBV6-3 and TRBJ2-1; D unclear. There are 13 residues in the CDR3. CDR1 is MNHEY, CDR2 SVGEGT, per germline. V was cut by 2 bases and J by 8 bases, with 10 bases left in between. The CDR3 here is CASSYNRGDEQFF. DNA of the CDR3: TGTGCCAGCAGTTACAATCGTGGCGATGAGCAGTTCTTC.

This clonotype was detected a few times. The chain couples TRBV24-1 to TRBJ2-1; 9 bases line up with TRBD2. The CDR3 has 15 amino acids. The J segment lost 4 bases and the V segment lost 4 bases, leaving 4 bases of the junction unmatched. CDR1 is KGHDR, CDR2 SFDVKD, per germline. The CDR3 protein is CATSDPTSGYNEQFF. CDR3 bases: TGTGCCACCAGTGACCCGACTAGCGGATACAATGAGCAGTTCTTC.

This clonotype came up a few times. The V and J genes are TRBV28 and TRBJ2-7, with D possibly being TRBD2 (6 bases). Trimming shortened V by 8 bases and J by 3 bases, and 23 bases separated the two germline ends. The CDR3 is made up of 16 amino acids. Germline V CDR1 and CDR2: MDHEN, SYDVKM. This chain's CDR3 is CASGSAARGNLYEQYF. The CDR3 nucleotides are TGTGCCAGCGGTTCTGCCGCTCGCGGGAATCTCTACGAGCAGTACTTC.

The gene calls are TRBV7-9 and TRBJ2-3, with 8 bases identical to TRBD1. This CDR3 has 16 amino acids. Trimming removed 4 bases from V and 0 bases from J; junction bases left unmatched: 6. Germline values: CDR1 SEHNR, CDR2 FQNEAQ (reference sequence). CDR3 DNA: TGTGCCAGCAGCTCAACAGGACAGGGCAGCACAGATACGCAGTATTTT. This translates into CASSSTGQGSTDTQYF. The full variable domain, completed using reference TRBV7-9 and TRBJ2-3, is DTGVSQNPRHKITKRGQNVTFRCDPISEHNRLYWYRQTLGQGPEFLTYFQNEAQLEKSRLLSDRFSAERPKGSFSTLEIQRTEQGDSAMYLCASSSTGQGSTDTQYFGPGTRLTVL.

This clonotype was seen repeatedly, ten times or more. CDR3 protein: CASSPGLASGGQETQYF. In DNA, the CDR3 is TGTGCCAGCAGCCCCGGATTGGCTAGCGGGGGCCAAGAGACCCAGTACTTC. The V gene is TRBV11-2, the J gene TRBJ2-5, with 10 nucleotides matching TRBD2. V lost 5 bases to trimming and J lost 1 base; unmatched junction nucleotides: 10. CDR3 length equals 17 residues. The germline gives CDR1 SGHAT, CDR2 FQNNGV.